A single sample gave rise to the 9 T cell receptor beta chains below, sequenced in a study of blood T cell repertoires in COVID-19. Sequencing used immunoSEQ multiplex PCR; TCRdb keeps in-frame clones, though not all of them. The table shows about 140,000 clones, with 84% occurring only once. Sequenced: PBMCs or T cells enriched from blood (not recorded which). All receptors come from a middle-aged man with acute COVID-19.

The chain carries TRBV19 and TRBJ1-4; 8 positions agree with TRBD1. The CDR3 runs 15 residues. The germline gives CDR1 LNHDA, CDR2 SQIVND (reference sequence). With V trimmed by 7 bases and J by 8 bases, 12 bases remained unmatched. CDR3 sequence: CASTVFRGRNEKLFF. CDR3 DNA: TGTGCCAGTACTGTGTTCAGGGGGCGCAACGAAAAACTGTTTTTT. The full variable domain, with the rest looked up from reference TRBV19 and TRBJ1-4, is DGGITQSPKYLFRKEGQNVTLSCEQNLNHDAMYWYRQDPGQGLRLIYYSQIVNDFQKGDIAEGYSVSREKKESFPLTVTSAQKNPTAFYLCASTVFRGRNEKLFFGSGTQLSVL.

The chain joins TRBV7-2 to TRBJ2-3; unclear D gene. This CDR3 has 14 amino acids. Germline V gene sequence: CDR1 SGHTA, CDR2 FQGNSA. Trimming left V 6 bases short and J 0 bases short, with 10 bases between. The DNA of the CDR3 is TGTGCCAGCAGTCGCTCTACTAGCACAGATACGCAGTATTTT. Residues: CASSRSTSTDTQYF.

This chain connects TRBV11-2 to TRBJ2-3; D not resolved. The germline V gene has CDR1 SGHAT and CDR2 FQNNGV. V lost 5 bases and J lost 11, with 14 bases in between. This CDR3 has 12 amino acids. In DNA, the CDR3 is TGTGCCAGCAGCCTTTCAGAGGCTAAGCAGTATTTT. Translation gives CASSLSEAKQYF.

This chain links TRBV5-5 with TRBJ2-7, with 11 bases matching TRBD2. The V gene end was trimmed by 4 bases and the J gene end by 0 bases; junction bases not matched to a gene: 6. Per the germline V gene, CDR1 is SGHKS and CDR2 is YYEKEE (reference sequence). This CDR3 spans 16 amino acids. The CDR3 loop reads CASSPRLAGSSYEQYF. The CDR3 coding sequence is TGTGCCAGCAGCCCACGACTAGCGGGGAGCTCCTACGAGCAGTACTTC. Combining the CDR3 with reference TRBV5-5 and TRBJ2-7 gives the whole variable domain DAGVTQSPTHLIKTRGQQVTLRCSPISGHKSVSWYQQVLGQGPQFIFQYYEKEERGRGNFPDRFSARQFPNYSSELNVNALLLGDSALYLCASSPRLAGSSYEQYFGPGTRLTVT.

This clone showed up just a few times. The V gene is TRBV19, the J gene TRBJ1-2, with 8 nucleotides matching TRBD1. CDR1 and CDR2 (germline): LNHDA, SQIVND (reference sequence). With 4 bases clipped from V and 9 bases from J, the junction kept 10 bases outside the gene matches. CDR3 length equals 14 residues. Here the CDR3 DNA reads TGTGCCAGTAGTACCCAGGGGGCGTTTTATCGCTACACCTTC. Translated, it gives CASSTQGAFYRYTF. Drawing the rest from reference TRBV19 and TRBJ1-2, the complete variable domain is DGGITQSPKYLFRKEGQNVTLSCEQNLNHDAMYWYRQDPGQGLRLIYYSQIVNDFQKGDIAEGYSVSREKKESFPLTVTSAQKNPTAFYLCASSTQGAFYRYTFGSGTRLTVV.

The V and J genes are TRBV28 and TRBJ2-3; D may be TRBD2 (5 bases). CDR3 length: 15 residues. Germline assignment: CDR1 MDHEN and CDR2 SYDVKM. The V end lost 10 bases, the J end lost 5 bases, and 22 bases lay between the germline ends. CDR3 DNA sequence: TGTGCCACCACTGGGCGGGCAATCATGGGAGATACGCAGTATTTT. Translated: CATTGRAIMGDTQYF.

The CDR3 reads CASTHPGGSYEQYF. The DNA for the CDR3 is TGTGCCAGCACCCACCCCGGGGGCTCCTACGAGCAGTACTTC. The gene calls are TRBV6-5 and TRBJ2-7, with D possibly TRBD2 on 6 matching bases. Trimming took off 7 bases at V and 0 bases at J, with 13 bases between the two ends. From germline, CDR1 is MNHEY and CDR2 SVGAGI. The CDR3 spans 14 residues.

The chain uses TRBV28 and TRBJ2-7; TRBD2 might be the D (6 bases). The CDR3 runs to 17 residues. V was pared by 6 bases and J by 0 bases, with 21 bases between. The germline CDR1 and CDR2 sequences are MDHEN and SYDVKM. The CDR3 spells CASSPETRLRTSYEQYF. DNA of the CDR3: TGTGCCAGCAGCCCCGAGACTAGATTACGTACCTCCTACGAGCAGTACTTC.

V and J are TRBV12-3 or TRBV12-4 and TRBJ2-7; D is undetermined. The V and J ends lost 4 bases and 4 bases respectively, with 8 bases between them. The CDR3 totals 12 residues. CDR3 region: CASSYNSYEQYF. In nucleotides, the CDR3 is TGTGCCAGCAGTTACAACAGTTACGAGCAGTACTTC.